The 10 T cell receptor beta chains presented below share a single source sample, sequenced in a study of cytomegalovirus exposure and HLA in healthy donors (dated by TCRdb to 2015 to 2018). Library construction relied on the immunoSEQ multiplex PCR assay. The multiplex PCR relied on a mix of 60 forward primers for TCR Vbeta segments and 13 reverse primers for TCR Jbeta segments. TCRdb stores this immuneACCESS table with in-frame sequences only. Part of the clones is absent; in the studies checked, under half of the shortfall reflects unresolved V genes, and no reason is known for the rest. The sample has fewer than 110,000 clones on record, 82% of them singletons. 2% to 3% of the sample is in the top ten clones. Sequencing used PBMCs. The receptors here all came from a man in his thirties or forties in good health and CMV-seropositive.

J is TRBJ1-1 and V is TRBV5-4; perhaps TRBD1 as D (6 bases). Trimming left V 3 bases short and J 6 bases short, with 12 bases between. The CDR3 totals 13 residues. The germline V gene encodes CDR1 SGHNT and CDR2 YYREEE (reference sequence). CDR3 DNA: TGTGCCAGCAGCTCGAACAGGGCCTCTGAAGCTTTCTTT. It encodes CASSSNRASEAFF.

The J gene is TRBJ2-3, the V gene TRBV5-4; the D is unclear. V was cut by 1 base and J by 4 bases, with 7 bases left in between. CDR1 is SGHNT and CDR2 is YYREEE in the germline V gene (reference sequence). The CDR3 is 13 residues long. The CDR3 coding sequence is TGTGCCAGCAGCTTGTCCCTAGCAGATACGCAGTATTTT. Translating it yields CASSLSLADTQYF. The variable domain in full, with the rest retrieved from reference TRBV5-4 and TRBJ2-3, is ETGVTQSPTHLIKTRGQQVTLRCSSQSGHNTVSWYQQALGQGPQFIFQYYREEENGRGNFPPRFSGLQFPNYSSELNVNALELDDSALYLCASSLSLADTQYFGPGTRLTVL.

This chain uses TRBV30 with TRBJ2-7; D is unclear. Trimming took off 0 bases at V and 6 bases at J, with 15 bases between the two ends. Germline V gene lookup returns CDR1 GTSNPN and CDR2 SVGIG (reference sequence). This CDR3 has 14 amino acids. The CDR3 loop is CAWSVVVGLGEQYF. In DNA, the CDR3 is TGTGCCTGGAGTGTAGTTGTAGGCCTAGGCGAGCAGTACTTC.

The gene calls are TRBV6-4 and TRBJ2-1; perhaps TRBD2 as D (6 bases). CDR3 length: 14 residues. In germline, CDR1 is MRHNA, CDR2 SNTAGT. V lost 0 bases and J 10 bases, leaving 13 bases between the germline ends. CDR3 nucleotide sequence: TGTGCCAGCAGTGACTCGAGTCGGGGGACCGAGCAGTTCTTC. It codes for CASSDSSRGTEQFF.

CDR3 in DNA: TGTGCCAGCAGCTTACGGGTGGAAGATACGCAGTATTTT. Its protein product is CASSLRVEDTQYF. The V gene is TRBV7-9, the J gene TRBJ2-3; D not certain. From germline, CDR1 is SEHNR and CDR2 FQNEAQ (reference sequence). The CDR3 is 13 amino acids. V was cut by 2 bases and J by 5 bases, with 8 bases left in between.

V is TRBV30 and J is TRBJ1-2, with TRBD1 identical over 8 bases. V dropped 2 bases and J dropped 5; count of bases not matched to a gene: 4. This CDR3 contains 13 residues. Germline CDR1 GTSNPN, CDR2 SVGIG (reference sequence). The CDR3 is CAWSPDRGYGYTF. The CDR3 region has the DNA TGTGCCTGGAGTCCCGACAGGGGTTATGGCTACACCTTC.

J is TRBJ2-7 and V is TRBV7-9, with D possibly being TRBD1 (5 bases). Trimming left V 7 bases short and J 2 bases short, with 12 bases between. Germline V gene lookup returns CDR1 SEHNR and CDR2 FQNEAQ (reference sequence). The length of the CDR3 is 13 residues. The CDR3 is CASTLQGPYEQYF. In DNA, the CDR3 is TGTGCCAGCACCCTTCAGGGCCCCTACGAGCAGTACTTC.

The chain joins TRBV19 to TRBJ1-4; perhaps TRBD1 as D (6 bases). Germline assignment: CDR1 LNHDA and CDR2 SQIVND (reference sequence). V gave up 3 bases and J gave up 4 bases, with 12 bases separating them. CDR3 length equals 15 residues. The CDR3 sequence: CASSIRTDNNEKLFF. The DNA for the CDR3 is TGTGCCAGTAGTATTCGGACAGATAATAATGAAAAACTGTTTTTT. Together with reference TRBV19 and TRBJ1-4, the CDR3 gives the full variable domain: DGGITQSPKYLFRKEGQNVTLSCEQNLNHDAMYWYRQDPGQGLRLIYYSQIVNDFQKGDIAEGYSVSREKKESFPLTVTSAQKNPTAFYLCASSIRTDNNEKLFFGSGTQLSVL.

The chain couples TRBV19 to TRBJ1-4; D unresolved. The CDR3 consists of 14 residues. Germline-derived CDR1 and CDR2 are LNHDA and SQIVND (reference sequence). V dropped 2 bases and J dropped 2 bases, with 6 bases sitting between them. This CDR3 is CASSIWQTNEKLFF. Written as DNA, the CDR3 is TGTGCCAGTAGTATATGGCAGACTAATGAAAAACTGTTTTTT.

This clone was seen just once. This rearrangement joins TRBV6-1 to TRBJ1-6; no clear D. This CDR3 is built from 13 residues. The germline gives CDR1 MNHNS, CDR2 SASEGT. V was shortened by 7 bases and J by 7 bases, with 11 bases between the two germline ends. This CDR3 reads CASNSVLNSPLHF. The CDR3 coding sequence is TGTGCCAGCAACTCGGTTCTAAATTCACCCCTCCACTTT.